This paragraph reports one TCR beta chain. This sample is drawn from a study of blood T cell repertoires in COVID-19. About the research overall: Sample material is recorded as cDNA or gDNA derived from T cells, B-cell-depleted T cells, or PBMCs.

The table came from immunoSEQ multiplex PCR; TCRdb's copy has only in-frame clones and leaves some out. Here the sample spans about 220,000 clones, around 86% being singletons. The V gene's germline CDR1 is MNHEY and CDR2 SMNVEV (reference sequence). The CDR3 has 14 residues. Trimming pared 5 bases from V and 6 bases from J, leaving 16 bases between. The V call is TRBV27, the J call TRBJ1-1, with D perhaps matching TRBD1 (5 bases). The sequencing sample was made of PBMCs or T cells enriched from blood (not recorded which). This clonotype was obtained from a woman aged 35 to 49 with acute COVID-19. The CDR3 bases are TGTGCCAGCAGTATTTCCCATCGACAGCCTGAAGCTTTCTTT. Residues: CASSISHRQPEAFF.